This T cell receptor beta chain was found in a study of shared clonotypes between healthy human individuals. Study-wide background: Aged 18 to 49, the donors were two women and a few men.

It was on ten immunoSEQ deep assay plates that unsorted PBMC DNA was sequenced. Some clones are missing from TCRdb's copy, which holds only in-frame ones; the method was immunoSEQ multiplex PCR. There are about 490,000 clones in the sample; approximately 80% occur only once, and 9.5% to 15% lies in the top ten. This receptor was obtained from a woman aged 40-49 years in good health. Some clones in this sample may be carry-over from other donors' samples. The sequenced sample was PBMCs.

CDR3 region: CASSQDRDRSRYTF. CDR3 nucleotide sequence: TGCGCCAGCAGCCAAGATCGGGACAGGTCACGCTACACCTTC. The chain employs TRBV4-1 and TRBJ1-2, with 8 bases matching TRBD1. The CDR3 length is 14 residues. The ends lost 0 bases at V and 9 bases at J; junction bases unmatched: 6. Germline-derived CDR1 and CDR2 are MGHRA and YSYEKL.